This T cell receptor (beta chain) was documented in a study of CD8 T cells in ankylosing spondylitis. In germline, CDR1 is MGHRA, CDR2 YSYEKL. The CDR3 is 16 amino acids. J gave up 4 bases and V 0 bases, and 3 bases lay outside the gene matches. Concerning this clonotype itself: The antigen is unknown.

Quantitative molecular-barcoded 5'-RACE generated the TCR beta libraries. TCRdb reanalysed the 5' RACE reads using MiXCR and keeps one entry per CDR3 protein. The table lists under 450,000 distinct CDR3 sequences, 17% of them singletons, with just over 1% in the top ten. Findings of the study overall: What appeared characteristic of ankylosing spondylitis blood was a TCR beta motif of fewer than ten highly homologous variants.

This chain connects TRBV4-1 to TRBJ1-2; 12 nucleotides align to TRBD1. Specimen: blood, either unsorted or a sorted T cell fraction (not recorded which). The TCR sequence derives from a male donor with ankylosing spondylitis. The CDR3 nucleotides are TGCGCCAGCAGCCAAGAAGGGACAGGGGGCAGCTATGGCTACACCTTC. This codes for CASSQEGTGGSYGYTF.